These T cell receptor beta chains were read from a single sample in a study of T cell responses to AZD1222 COVID-19 vaccine. Clones were read by immunoSEQ multiplex PCR, and TCRdb kept only the in-frame ones, dropping some. The repertoire has roughly 150,000 clones, over 90% of them found once; the top ten carry 2.3%. Sequencing used peripheral blood, obtained on day 0 of AZD1222 vaccination. These TCRs come from an adult in good health. CDR3s include the opening cysteine and the closing phenylalanine or tryptophan. The order of the fields is J gene, V gene, clone size, D gene, CDR3 DNA, CDR3 protein. D genes are given only for firm matches. Expanded clones are given a class, and other clones once, few, many or no size at all.

J gene: TRBJ1-1; V gene: TRBV2; clone size: NA; D gene: NA; CDR3 DNA: TGTGCCAGCTCCTGGTCAGGGAACACTGAAGCTTTCTTT; CDR3 protein: CASSWSGNTEAFF
J gene: TRBJ1-2; V gene: TRBV20-1; clone size: NA; D gene: NA; CDR3 DNA: TGCAGTGCTAGTCCCGGGACCGACTATGGCTACACCTTC; CDR3 protein: CSASPGTDYGYTF
J gene: TRBJ1-1; V gene: TRBV7-9; clone size: few; D gene: TRBD1; CDR3 DNA: TGTGCCAGCAGCTTAGAGGCCAGGGGGACTGAAGCTTTCTTT; CDR3 protein: CASSLEARGTEAFF
J gene: TRBJ2-2; V gene: TRBV7-9; clone size: NA; D gene: NA; CDR3 DNA: TGTGCCAGCAGCCGGTCCTCGGGGATCGCCGGGGAGCTGTTTTTT; CDR3 protein: CASSRSSGIAGELFF
J gene: TRBJ2-3; V gene: TRBV2; clone size: NA; D gene: NA; CDR3 DNA: TGTGCCAGCAGTGAAGCAGATACGCAGTATTTT; CDR3 protein: CASSEADTQYF
J gene: TRBJ1-2; V gene: TRBV7-9; clone size: once; D gene: TRBD1; CDR3 DNA: TGTGCCAGCACCCGGGACAGCGCCTCCCTAAAGGGCTACACCTTC; CDR3 protein: CASTRDSASLKGYTF
J gene: TRBJ2-3; V gene: TRBV9; clone size: NA; D gene: NA; CDR3 DNA: TGTGCCAGCAGCGAAGCGGGCACAGATACGCAGTATTTT; CDR3 protein: CASSEAGTDTQYF
J gene: TRBJ2-5; V gene: TRBV5-3; clone size: NA; D gene: NA; CDR3 DNA: TGTGCCAGAAGCTTGTCGGGTTACCAAGAGACCCAGTACTTC; CDR3 protein: CARSLSGYQETQYF
J gene: TRBJ2-3; V gene: TRBV19; clone size: NA; D gene: TRBD2; CDR3 DNA: TGTGCCAGTAGTCTCCCGACTAGCGGGCTAGATACGCAGTATTTT; CDR3 protein: CASSLPTSGLDTQYF
J gene: TRBJ1-2; V gene: TRBV5-1; clone size: NA; D gene: NA; CDR3 DNA: TGCGCCAGCAGCCCGACAGTAGACTATGGCTACACCTTC; CDR3 protein: CASSPTVDYGYTF
J gene: TRBJ1-4; V gene: TRBV5-1; clone size: NA; D gene: TRBD1; CDR3 DNA: TGCGCCAGCAGGCGGGACAGTTATAATGAAAAACTGTTTTTT; CDR3 protein: CASRRDSYNEKLFF
J gene: TRBJ2-1; V gene: TRBV18; clone size: NA; D gene: NA; CDR3 DNA: TGTGCCAGCTCCCGTCTCATTAGCAATGAGCAGTTCTTC; CDR3 protein: CASSRLISNEQFF
J gene: TRBJ2-3; V gene: TRBV6-2/TRBV6-3; clone size: NA; D gene: NA; CDR3 DNA: TGTGCCAGCAGTTACTCCAGGGGAGGCACAGATACGCAGTATTTT; CDR3 protein: CASSYSRGGTDTQYF
J gene: TRBJ2-2; V gene: TRBV10-1; clone size: once; D gene: NA; CDR3 DNA: TGCGCCAGCGAAGCTGGGATGTCCGGTACCGGGGAGCTGTTTTTT; CDR3 protein: CASEAGMSGTGELFF
J gene: TRBJ1-6; V gene: TRBV7-2; clone size: NA; D gene: TRBD1; CDR3 DNA: TGTGCCAGCAGCTTAGCGGGGACAGGGAATTCACCCCTCCACTTT; CDR3 protein: CASSLAGTGNSPLHF